The clone carrying this T cell receptor beta chain was counted only a few times. TCRdb itself ran the RACE reads through MiXCR, one entry per CDR3 protein. Of 97,000 or so distinct CDR3 sequences in the sample, roughly a quarter were seen once. This sample was taken from a study of human T cells and chemical hapten exposure. CDR3 length: 15 amino acids. The germline gives CDR1 KGHSH, CDR2 LQKENI. Trimming took off 4 bases at V and 2 bases at J, with 13 bases between the two ends. Indicated time point: patch test 3, about 24 weeks after DPC sensitization. The treatment: therapeutic diphenylcyclopropenone sensitization with weekly scalp DPC.

The sequence was collected from a man in his forties with alopecia areata. Some clones in this sample may be carry-over from other donors' samples. The chain couples TRBV18 to TRBJ2-3; D perhaps matches TRBD1 (5 bases). Sample: whole blood, taken in connection with sensitization to the hapten diphenylcyclopropenone (DPC). CDR3 DNA sequence: TGTGCCAGCTCACTGGTAGGGGCTGACACAGATACGCAGTATTTT. This gives the protein CASSLVGADTDTQYF. The variable domain in full, completed from reference TRBV18 and TRBJ2-3, reads NAGVMQNPRHLVRRRGQEARLRCSPMKGHSHVYWYRQLPEEGLKFMVYLQKENIIDESGMPKERFSAEFPKEGPSILRIQQVVRGDSAAYFCASSLVGADTDTQYFGPGTRLTVL.